This T cell receptor (beta chain) stems from a study of a mutant IDH1 vaccine in newly diagnosed glioma. Study observations and caveats: Patients mounted vaccine-induced immune responses in roughly 93% of cases.

This CDR3 comprises 14 residues. With 5 bases removed from V and 5 bases from J, the gap between germline ends came to 15 bases. The germline V gene encodes CDR1 MNHNS and CDR2 SASEGT. Sequencing was performed with immunoSEQ multiplex PCR; in TCRdb, only in-frame clones are kept and a portion is missing. This sample has about 88,000 clones, with around 79% found just once. Time point indicated: baseline, week 1 (first vaccination visit). The treatment here: pre-vaccination baseline after standard-of-care therapy. Each astrocytoma in the donors was new, WHO grade 3 or 4, IDH1-mutant and ATRX-lost. To note about this clone: Its antigen remains unknown.

The chain couples TRBV6-1 to TRBJ1-1, with a weak D call TRBD1 (6 bases). The source material was PBMCs, sampled from a glioma patient treated with radiotherapy, temozolomide or both. The source is a man aged 40-49 years with glioma. Some clones in this sample may be carry-over from other donors' samples. DNA of the CDR3: TGTGCCAGCAGTAACAAAGCAGGGGCTACTGAAGCTTTCTTT. The encoded protein is CASSNKAGATEAFF.